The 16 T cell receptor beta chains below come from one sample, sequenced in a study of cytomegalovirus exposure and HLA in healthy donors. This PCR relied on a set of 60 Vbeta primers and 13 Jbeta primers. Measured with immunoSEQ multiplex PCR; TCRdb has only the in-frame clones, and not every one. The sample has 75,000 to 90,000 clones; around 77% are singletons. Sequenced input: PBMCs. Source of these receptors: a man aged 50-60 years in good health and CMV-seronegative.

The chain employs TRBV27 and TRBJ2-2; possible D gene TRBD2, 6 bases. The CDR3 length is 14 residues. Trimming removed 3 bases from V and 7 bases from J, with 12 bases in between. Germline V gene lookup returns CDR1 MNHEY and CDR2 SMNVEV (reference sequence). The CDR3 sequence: CASSFGGNGGELFF. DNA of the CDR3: TGTGCCAGCAGTTTTGGGGGGAACGGCGGGGAGCTGTTTTTT.

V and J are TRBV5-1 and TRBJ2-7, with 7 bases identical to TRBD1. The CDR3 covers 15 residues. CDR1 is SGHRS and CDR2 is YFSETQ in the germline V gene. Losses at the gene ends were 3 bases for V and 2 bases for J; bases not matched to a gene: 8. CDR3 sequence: CASSWGTDKTYEQYF. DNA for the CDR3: TGCGCCAGCAGCTGGGGGACAGACAAAACCTACGAGCAGTACTTC.

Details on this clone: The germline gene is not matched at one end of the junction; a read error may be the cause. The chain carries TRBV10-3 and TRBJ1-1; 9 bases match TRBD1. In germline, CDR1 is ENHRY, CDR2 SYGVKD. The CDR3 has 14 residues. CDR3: CAISEGKGQGPLRF. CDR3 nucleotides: TGTGCCATCAGTGAGGGGAAGGGACAGGGCCCATTACGCTTT.

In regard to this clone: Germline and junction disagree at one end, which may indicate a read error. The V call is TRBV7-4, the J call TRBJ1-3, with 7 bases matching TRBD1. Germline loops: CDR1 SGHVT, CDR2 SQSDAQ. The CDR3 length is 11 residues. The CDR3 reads CASSLDREWSF. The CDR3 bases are TGTGCCAGCAGCCTCGACAGGGAATGGTCTTTT.

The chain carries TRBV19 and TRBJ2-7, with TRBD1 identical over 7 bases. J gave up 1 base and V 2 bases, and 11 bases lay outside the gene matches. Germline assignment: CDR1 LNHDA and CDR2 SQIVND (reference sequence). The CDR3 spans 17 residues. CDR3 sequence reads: CASSITPPDRQSYEQYF. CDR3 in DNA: TGTGCCAGTAGTATAACCCCACCGGACAGGCAATCCTACGAGCAGTACTTC. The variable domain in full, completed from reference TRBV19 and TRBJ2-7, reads DGGITQSPKYLFRKEGQNVTLSCEQNLNHDAMYWYRQDPGQGLRLIYYSQIVNDFQKGDIAEGYSVSREKKESFPLTVTSAQKNPTAFYLCASSITPPDRQSYEQYFGPGTRLTVT.

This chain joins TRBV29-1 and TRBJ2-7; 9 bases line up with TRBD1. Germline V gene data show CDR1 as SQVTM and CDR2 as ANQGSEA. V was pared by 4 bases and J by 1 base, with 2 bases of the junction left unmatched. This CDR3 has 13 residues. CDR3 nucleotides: TGCAGCGTTGTGGACAGGGGATCCTACGAGCAGTACTTC. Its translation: CSVVDRGSYEQYF.

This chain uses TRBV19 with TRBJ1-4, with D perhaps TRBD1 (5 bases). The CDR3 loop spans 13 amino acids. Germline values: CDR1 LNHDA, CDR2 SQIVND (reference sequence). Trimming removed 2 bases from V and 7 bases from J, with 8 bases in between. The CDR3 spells CASSIQGSEKLFF. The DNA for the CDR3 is TGTGCCAGTAGTATACAGGGTTCTGAAAAACTGTTTTTT.

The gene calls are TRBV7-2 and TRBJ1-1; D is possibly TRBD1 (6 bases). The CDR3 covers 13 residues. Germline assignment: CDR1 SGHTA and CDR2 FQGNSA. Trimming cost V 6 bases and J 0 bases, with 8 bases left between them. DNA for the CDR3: TGTGCCAGCAGAGGGGGAATGAACACTGAAGCTTTCTTT. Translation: CASRGGMNTEAFF.

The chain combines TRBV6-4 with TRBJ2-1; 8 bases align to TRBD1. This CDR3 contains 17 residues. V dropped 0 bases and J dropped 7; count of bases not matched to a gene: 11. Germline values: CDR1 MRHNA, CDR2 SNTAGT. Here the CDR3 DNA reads TGTGCCAGCAGTGACTCGAGAGTGAGGACAGGGACTAATGAGCAGTTCTTC. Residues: CASSDSRVRTGTNEQFF.

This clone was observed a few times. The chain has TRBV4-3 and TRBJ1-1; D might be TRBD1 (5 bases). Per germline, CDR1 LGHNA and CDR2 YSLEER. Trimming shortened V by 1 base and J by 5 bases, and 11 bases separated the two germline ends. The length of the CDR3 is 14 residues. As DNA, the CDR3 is TGCGCCAGCAGCCAAGCGGAGGGGTTGACTGAAGCTTTCTTT. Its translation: CASSQAEGLTEAFF.

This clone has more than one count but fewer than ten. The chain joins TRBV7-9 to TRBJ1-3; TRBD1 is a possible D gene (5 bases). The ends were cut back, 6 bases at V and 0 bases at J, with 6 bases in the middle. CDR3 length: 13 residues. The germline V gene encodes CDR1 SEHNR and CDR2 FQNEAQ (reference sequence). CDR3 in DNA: TGTGCCAGCAGTGGGGCCTCTGGAAACACCATATATTTT. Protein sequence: CASSGASGNTIYF.

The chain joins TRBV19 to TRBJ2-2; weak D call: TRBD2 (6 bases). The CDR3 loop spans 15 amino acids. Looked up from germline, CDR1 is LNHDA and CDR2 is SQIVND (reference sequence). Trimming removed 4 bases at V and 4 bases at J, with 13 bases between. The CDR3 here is CASSTQSGSTGELFF. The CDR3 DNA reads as TGTGCCAGTAGTACCCAATCCGGGAGCACCGGGGAGCTGTTTTTT.

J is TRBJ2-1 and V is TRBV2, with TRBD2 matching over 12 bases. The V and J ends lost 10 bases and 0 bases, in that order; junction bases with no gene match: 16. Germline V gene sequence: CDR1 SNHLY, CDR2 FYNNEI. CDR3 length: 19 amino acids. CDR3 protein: CATGGRLAGGISSYNEQFF. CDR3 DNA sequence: TGTGCCACCGGGGGTAGGCTAGCGGGGGGGATAAGCTCCTACAATGAGCAGTTCTTC.

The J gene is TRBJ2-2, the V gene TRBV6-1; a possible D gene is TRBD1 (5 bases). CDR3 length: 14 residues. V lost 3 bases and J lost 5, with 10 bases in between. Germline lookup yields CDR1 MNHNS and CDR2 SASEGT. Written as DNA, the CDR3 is TGTGCCAGCAGTGACGACAGCCGGACCGGGGAGCTGTTTTTT. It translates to CASSDDSRTGELFF.

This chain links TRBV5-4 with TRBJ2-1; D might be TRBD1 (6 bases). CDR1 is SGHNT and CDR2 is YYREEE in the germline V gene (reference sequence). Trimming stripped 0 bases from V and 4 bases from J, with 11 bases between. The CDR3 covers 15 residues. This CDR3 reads CASSLGTDVYNEQFF. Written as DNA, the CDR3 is TGTGCCAGCAGCTTGGGGACAGACGTTTACAATGAGCAGTTCTTC.

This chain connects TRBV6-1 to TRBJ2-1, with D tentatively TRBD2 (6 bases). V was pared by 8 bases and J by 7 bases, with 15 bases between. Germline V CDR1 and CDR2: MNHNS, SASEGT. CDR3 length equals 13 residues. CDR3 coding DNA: TGTGCCAGCTCCCGCTCGGGGAGGAATGAGCAGTTCTTC. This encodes CASSRSGRNEQFF.